The rows below give T cell receptor beta chains drawn from one sample of a study of PD-1 blockade in classical Hodgkin lymphoma. TCRdb's table, derived via immunoSEQ multiplex PCR, lists solely in-frame clones and lacks some. This table has around 16,000 clones, over 70% appearing once. The sample consisted of CD4+ T cells from blood, taken before the fourth cycle of nivolumab. The receptors shown here come from a human donor with classical Hodgkin lymphoma. Each CDR3 is given with its conserved first and last residue. Each record gives: D gene, clone size, J gene, V gene, CDR3 DNA, CDR3 protein. D genes are given only for firm matches. Where a row states a size, it is once, few, many or the class of an expanded clone; other rows omit it.

D gene: NA
clone size: few
J gene: TRBJ1-1
V gene: TRBV5-1
CDR3 DNA: TGCGCCAGCAGTAGTTATCAGGGCTTGAACACTGAAGCTTTCTTT
CDR3 protein: CASSSYQGLNTEAFF

D gene: TRBD2
clone size: NA
J gene: TRBJ2-7
V gene: TRBV5-4
CDR3 DNA: TGTGCCAGCAGCTTGGCTAGCGGGAGGGCGGGGGAGCAGTACTTC
CDR3 protein: CASSLASGRAGEQYF

D gene: NA
clone size: NA
J gene: TRBJ1-4
V gene: TRBV5-1
CDR3 DNA: TGCGCCAGCAGCTTGGGCTCTCTGGGAGAAAAACTGTTTTTT
CDR3 protein: CASSLGSLGEKLFF

D gene: NA
clone size: NA
J gene: TRBJ2-7
V gene: TRBV6-1
CDR3 DNA: TGTGCCAGCTGTTCACCAGGAGGCCCGGGTGTGCAGTACTTC
CDR3 protein: CASCSPGGPGVQYF

D gene: TRBD2
clone size: NA
J gene: TRBJ2-1
V gene: TRBV6-5
CDR3 DNA: TGTGCCAGTTCGACTAGCATCGGTGAGCAGTTCTTC
CDR3 protein: CASSTSIGEQFF

D gene: TRBD2
clone size: NA
J gene: TRBJ2-5
V gene: TRBV5-1
CDR3 DNA: TGCGCCAGCAGCCCGGGACTAGCGGTAGAGACCCAGTACTTC
CDR3 protein: CASSPGLAVETQYF

D gene: NA
clone size: NA
J gene: TRBJ2-1
V gene: TRBV10-1
CDR3 DNA: TGCGCCAGCAGTGAGTACAGAAAAAGCTCCTACAATGAGCAGTTCTTC
CDR3 protein: CASSEYRKSSYNEQFF

D gene: NA
clone size: NA
J gene: TRBJ1-1
V gene: TRBV5-1
CDR3 DNA: TGCGCCAGCAGCTTACAACAAGGAGGGGGCACTGAAGCTTTCTTT
CDR3 protein: CASSLQQGGGTEAFF

D gene: TRBD2
clone size: once
J gene: TRBJ2-5
V gene: TRBV13
CDR3 DNA: TGTGCCAGCAGGAAGCGGGAGGGTCTAGAGACCCAGTACTTC
CDR3 protein: CASRKREGLETQYF

D gene: TRBD2
clone size: few
J gene: TRBJ2-5
V gene: TRBV9
CDR3 DNA: TGTGCCAGCAGCGTAGGGAATAGCGGGCAGTTCCAAGAGACCCAGTACTTC
CDR3 protein: CASSVGNSGQFQETQYF

D gene: NA
clone size: once
J gene: TRBJ2-5
V gene: TRBV29-1
CDR3 DNA: TGCAGCGTTGAAGTTAAAGAGACCCAGTACTTC
CDR3 protein: CSVEVKETQYF

D gene: NA
clone size: NA
J gene: TRBJ1-5
V gene: TRBV5-5
CDR3 DNA: TGTGCCAGCAGTCTTAATCGGCCAGGGGGCAATCAGCCCCAGCATTTT
CDR3 protein: CASSLNRPGGNQPQHF

D gene: TRBD1
clone size: once
J gene: TRBJ2-3
V gene: TRBV7-8
CDR3 DNA: TGTGCCAGCAGGAGACAGGGGGGAGATACGCAGTATTTT
CDR3 protein: CASRRQGGDTQYF

D gene: NA
clone size: NA
J gene: TRBJ1-1
V gene: TRBV6-4
CDR3 DNA: TGTGCCAGAATAAAACGGGACGACACGAACACTGAAGCTTTCTTT
CDR3 protein: CARIKRDDTNTEAFF

D gene: NA
clone size: NA
J gene: TRBJ2-2
V gene: TRBV5-5
CDR3 DNA: TGTGCCAGCAGCTTGTACAGCTCCGGGGAGCTGTTTTTT
CDR3 protein: CASSLYSSGELFF

D gene: TRBD1
clone size: NA
J gene: TRBJ1-1
V gene: TRBV6-5
CDR3 DNA: TGTGCCAGCAGGGAGACAGGGATGAACACTGAAGCTTTCTTT
CDR3 protein: CASRETGMNTEAFF

D gene: NA
clone size: NA
J gene: TRBJ2-4
V gene: TRBV19
CDR3 DNA: TGTGCCAGTAGTAAACGGGACACCATGGGCAAAAACATTCAGTACTTC
CDR3 protein: CASSKRDTMGKNIQYF

D gene: TRBD1
clone size: NA
J gene: TRBJ2-3
V gene: TRBV10-3
CDR3 DNA: TGTGCCATCAGACAGGGACAGGGGCAAGATACGCAGTATTTT
CDR3 protein: CAIRQGQGQDTQYF

D gene: NA
clone size: NA
J gene: TRBJ2-3
V gene: TRBV7-2
CDR3 DNA: TGTGCCAGCAGCTGGATACGCCGCGATACGCAGTATTTT
CDR3 protein: CASSWIRRDTQYF

D gene: TRBD1
clone size: NA
J gene: TRBJ2-7
V gene: TRBV5-6
CDR3 DNA: TGTGCCAGCAGCTTAGCGGGACAGGGGCTCGAGCAGTACTTC
CDR3 protein: CASSLAGQGLEQYF

D gene: NA
clone size: NA
J gene: TRBJ1-2
V gene: TRBV7-8
CDR3 DNA: TGTGCCAGCAGCCCGAGGGGATATGGCTACACCTTC
CDR3 protein: CASSPRGYGYTF

D gene: TRBD1
clone size: NA
J gene: TRBJ1-4
V gene: TRBV18
CDR3 DNA: TGTGCCAGCTCGCCGAGACAGGGGGCAGCTAATGAAAAACTGTTTTTT
CDR3 protein: CASSPRQGAANEKLFF

D gene: TRBD2
clone size: NA
J gene: TRBJ2-1
V gene: TRBV7-7
CDR3 DNA: TGTGCCAGCAGCCCGGGGGGGGTCTCCTACAATGAGCAGTTCTTC
CDR3 protein: CASSPGGVSYNEQFF

D gene: NA
clone size: NA
J gene: TRBJ1-2
V gene: TRBV6-1
CDR3 DNA: TGTGCCAGCAGTGACGGCTTCTGGCTATCCTACACCTTC
CDR3 protein: CASSDGFWLSYTF

D gene: NA
clone size: NA
J gene: TRBJ2-5
V gene: TRBV5-5
CDR3 DNA: TGTGCCAGCAGCTTGGTCAGGGGACAAGAGACCCAGTACTTC
CDR3 protein: CASSLVRGQETQYF

D gene: NA
clone size: NA
J gene: TRBJ2-7
V gene: TRBV5-1
CDR3 DNA: TGCGCCAGCATTTCGGGCCGGGACGTGGGAGCCGAGCAGTACTTC
CDR3 protein: CASISGRDVGAEQYF

D gene: NA
clone size: NA
J gene: TRBJ2-2
V gene: TRBV2
CDR3 DNA: TGTGCCAGCAGCGATACCAAGGTTGGAATCGGGGAGCTGTTTTTT
CDR3 protein: CASSDTKVGIGELFF

D gene: NA
clone size: NA
J gene: TRBJ2-7
V gene: TRBV7-6
CDR3 DNA: TGTGCCAGCAGCTTTAACCAGGGACCCACCTACGAGCAGTACTTC
CDR3 protein: CASSFNQGPTYEQYF

D gene: TRBD2
clone size: NA
J gene: TRBJ2-7
V gene: TRBV29-1
CDR3 DNA: TGCAGCGTCCCTACCGGGACTAGCGTACCCTACGAGCAGTACTTC
CDR3 protein: CSVPTGTSVPYEQYF

D gene: TRBD1
clone size: NA
J gene: TRBJ1-5
V gene: TRBV6-4
CDR3 DNA: TGTGCCAGCAGTGTATCCGGGACAGGGCTGTATCAGCCCCAGCATTTT
CDR3 protein: CASSVSGTGLYQPQHF

D gene: NA
clone size: NA
J gene: TRBJ2-5
V gene: TRBV5-8
CDR3 DNA: TGTGCCAGCAGCAAGGGACTTGGGGTCCAAGAGACCCAGTACTTC
CDR3 protein: CASSKGLGVQETQYF

D gene: NA
clone size: few
J gene: TRBJ1-5
V gene: TRBV6-1
CDR3 DNA: TGTGCCAGCAGGAGAGCTATTTCGGGGCAGCCCCAGCATTTT
CDR3 protein: CASRRAISGQPQHF

D gene: NA
clone size: NA
J gene: TRBJ2-5
V gene: TRBV15
CDR3 DNA: TGTGCCACCAGCAGAGGTCGGCTACTAATGGAGACCCAGTACTTC
CDR3 protein: CATSRGRLLMETQYF